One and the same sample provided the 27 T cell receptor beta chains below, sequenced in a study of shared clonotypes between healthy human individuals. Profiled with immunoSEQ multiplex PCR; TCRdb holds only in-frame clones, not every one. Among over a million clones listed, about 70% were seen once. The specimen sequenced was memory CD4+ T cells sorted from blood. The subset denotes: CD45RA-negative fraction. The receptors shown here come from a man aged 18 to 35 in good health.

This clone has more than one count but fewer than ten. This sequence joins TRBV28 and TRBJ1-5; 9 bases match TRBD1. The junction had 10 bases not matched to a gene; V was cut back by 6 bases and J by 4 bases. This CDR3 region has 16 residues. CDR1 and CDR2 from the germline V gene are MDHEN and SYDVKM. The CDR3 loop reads CASSYRGRRGNQPQHF. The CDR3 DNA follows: TGTGCCAGCAGCTACAGGGGGCGACGGGGTAATCAGCCCCAGCATTTT.

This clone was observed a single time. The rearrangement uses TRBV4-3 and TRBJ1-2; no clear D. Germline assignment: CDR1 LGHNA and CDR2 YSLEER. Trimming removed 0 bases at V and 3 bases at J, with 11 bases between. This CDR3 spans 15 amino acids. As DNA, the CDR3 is TGCGCCAGCAGCCAAGAAGCGCGGCAGCACTATGGCTACACCTTC. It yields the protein CASSQEARQHYGYTF.

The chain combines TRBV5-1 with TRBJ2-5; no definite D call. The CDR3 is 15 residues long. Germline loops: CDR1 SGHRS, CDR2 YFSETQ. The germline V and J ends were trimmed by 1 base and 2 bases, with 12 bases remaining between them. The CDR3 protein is CASSLMWAVQETQYF. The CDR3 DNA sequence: TGCGCCAGCAGCTTGATGTGGGCAGTGCAAGAGACCCAGTACTTC.

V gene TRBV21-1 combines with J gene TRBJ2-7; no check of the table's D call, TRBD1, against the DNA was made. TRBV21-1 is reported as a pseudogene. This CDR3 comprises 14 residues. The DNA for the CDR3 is TGTGCCAGCACCGAAAGGGACAGCTCCTACGAGCAGTACTTC. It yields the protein CASTERDSSYEQYF.

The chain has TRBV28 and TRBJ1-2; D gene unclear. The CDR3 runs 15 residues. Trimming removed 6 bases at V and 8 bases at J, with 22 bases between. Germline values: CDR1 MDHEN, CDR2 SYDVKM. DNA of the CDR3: TGTGCCAGCAGCACGCTAGTAGGGCCGTTGGGGGGCTACACCTTC. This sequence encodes CASSTLVGPLGGYTF.

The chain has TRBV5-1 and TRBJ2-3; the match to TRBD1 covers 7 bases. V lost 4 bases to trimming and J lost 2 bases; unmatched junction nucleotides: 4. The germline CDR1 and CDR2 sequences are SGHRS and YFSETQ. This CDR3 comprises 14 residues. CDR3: CASSPGQDTDTQYF. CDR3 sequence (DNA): TGCGCCAGCAGCCCTGGACAGGACACAGATACGCAGTATTTT.

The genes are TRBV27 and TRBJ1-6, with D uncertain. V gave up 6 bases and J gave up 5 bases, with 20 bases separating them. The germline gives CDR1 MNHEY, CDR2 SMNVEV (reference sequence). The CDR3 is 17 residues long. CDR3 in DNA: TGTGCCAGCAGCCAGCTGATCATACAGAGAAATAATTCACCCCTCCACTTT. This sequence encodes CASSQLIIQRNNSPLHF.

The CDR3, as DNA: TGCGCCAGCAGTGAGCGGCTAGCGGGAGGGAGGGGGCAGTACTTC. It is translated as CASSERLAGGRGQYF. The V gene is TRBV10-2, the J gene TRBJ2-7; 12 bases are shared with TRBD2. Unmatched junction bases numbered 8, after V lost 2 bases and J lost 9 bases. The germline CDR1 and CDR2 sequences are WSHSY and SAAADI. The CDR3 sequence is 15 residues long.

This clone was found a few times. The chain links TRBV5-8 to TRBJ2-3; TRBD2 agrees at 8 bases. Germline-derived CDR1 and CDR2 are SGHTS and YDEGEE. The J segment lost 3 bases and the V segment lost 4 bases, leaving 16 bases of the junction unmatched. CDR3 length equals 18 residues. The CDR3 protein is CASSGGTSGLGLTDTQYF. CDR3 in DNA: TGTGCCAGCAGCGGCGGGACTTCGGGACTAGGATTAACAGATACGCAGTATTTT.

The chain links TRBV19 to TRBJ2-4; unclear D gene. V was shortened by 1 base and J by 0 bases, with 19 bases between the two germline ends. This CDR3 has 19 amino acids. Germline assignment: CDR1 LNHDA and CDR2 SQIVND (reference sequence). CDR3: CASSIVVVSRTIAKNIQYF. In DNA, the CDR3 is TGTGCCAGTAGTATAGTAGTTGTGAGCAGAACCATAGCCAAAAACATTCAGTACTTC. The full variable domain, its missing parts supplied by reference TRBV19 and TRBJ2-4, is DGGITQSPKYLFRKEGQNVTLSCEQNLNHDAMYWYRQDPGQGLRLIYYSQIVNDFQKGDIAEGYSVSREKKESFPLTVTSAQKNPTAFYLCASSIVVVSRTIAKNIQYFGAGTRLSVL.

CDR3 bases: TGCGCCAGCAGCTTGCATGGGACAGGGTTTGCCGGAGAGACCCAGTACTTC. Encoded protein: CASSLHGTGFAGETQYF. The V and J genes are TRBV5-1 and TRBJ2-5; 9 bases match TRBD1. The CDR3 is 17 residues long. V trimming: 1 base; J trimming: 4 bases; junction bases outside the gene matches: 11. Germline V CDR1 and CDR2: SGHRS, YFSETQ. Full variable domain (remainder filled in from reference TRBV5-1 and TRBJ2-5): KAGVTQTPRYLIKTRGQQVTLSCSPISGHRSVSWYQQTPGQGLQFLFEYFSETQRNKGNFPGRFSGRQFSNSRSEMNVSTLELGDSALYLCASSLHGTGFAGETQYFGPGTRLLVL.

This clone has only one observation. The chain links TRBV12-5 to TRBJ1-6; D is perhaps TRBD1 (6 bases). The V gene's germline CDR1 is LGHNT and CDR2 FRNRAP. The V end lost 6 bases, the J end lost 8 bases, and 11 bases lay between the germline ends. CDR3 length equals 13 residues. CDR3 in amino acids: CASGLDRYSPLHF. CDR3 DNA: TGTGCTAGTGGGCTTGACAGGTATTCACCCCTCCACTTT.

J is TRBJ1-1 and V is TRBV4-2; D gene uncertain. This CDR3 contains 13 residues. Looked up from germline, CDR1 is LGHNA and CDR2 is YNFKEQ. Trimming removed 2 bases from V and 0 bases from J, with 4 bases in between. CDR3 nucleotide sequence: TGTGCCAGCAGCCAAACCCTGAACACTGAAGCTTTCTTT. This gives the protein CASSQTLNTEAFF.

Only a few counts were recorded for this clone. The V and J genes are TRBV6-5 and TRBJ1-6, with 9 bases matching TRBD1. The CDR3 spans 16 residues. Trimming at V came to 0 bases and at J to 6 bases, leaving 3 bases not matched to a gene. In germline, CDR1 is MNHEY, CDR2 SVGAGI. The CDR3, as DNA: TGTGCCAGCAGTTACTCAAAGGACAGGGGTAATTCACCCCTCCACTTT. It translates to CASSYSKDRGNSPLHF.

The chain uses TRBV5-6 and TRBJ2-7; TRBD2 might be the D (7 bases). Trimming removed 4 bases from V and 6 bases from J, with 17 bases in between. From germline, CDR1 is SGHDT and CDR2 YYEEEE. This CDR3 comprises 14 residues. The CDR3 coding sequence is TGTGCCAGCAGCAGTCTCACAGGGAGGGGCGAGCAGTACTTC. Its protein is CASSSLTGRGEQYF.

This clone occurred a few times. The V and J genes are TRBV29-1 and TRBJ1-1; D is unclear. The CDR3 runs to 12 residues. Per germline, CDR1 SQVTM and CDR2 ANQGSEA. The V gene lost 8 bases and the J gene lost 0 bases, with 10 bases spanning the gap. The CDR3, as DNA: TGCAGCATAAGAAACATGAACACTGAAGCTTTCTTT. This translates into CSIRNMNTEAFF.

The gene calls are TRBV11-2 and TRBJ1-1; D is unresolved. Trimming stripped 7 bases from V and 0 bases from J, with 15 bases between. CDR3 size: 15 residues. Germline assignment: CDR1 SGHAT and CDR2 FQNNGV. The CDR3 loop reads CASKMNWRMNTEAFF. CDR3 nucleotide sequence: TGTGCCAGCAAAATGAACTGGCGGATGAACACTGAAGCTTTCTTT.

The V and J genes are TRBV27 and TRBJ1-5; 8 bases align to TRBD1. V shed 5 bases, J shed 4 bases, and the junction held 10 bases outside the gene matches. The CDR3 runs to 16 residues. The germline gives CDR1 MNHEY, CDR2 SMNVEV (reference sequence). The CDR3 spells CASSPTDRGSNQPQHF. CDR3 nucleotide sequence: TGTGCCAGCAGTCCCACCGACAGGGGTAGTAATCAGCCCCAGCATTTT.

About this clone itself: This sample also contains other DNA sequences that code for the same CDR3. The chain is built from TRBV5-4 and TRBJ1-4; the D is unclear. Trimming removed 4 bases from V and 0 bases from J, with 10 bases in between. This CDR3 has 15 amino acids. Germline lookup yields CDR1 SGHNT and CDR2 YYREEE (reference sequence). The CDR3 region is CASSLAGTTNEKLFF. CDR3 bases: TGTGCCAGCAGCCTTGCGGGCACAACTAATGAAAAACTGTTTTTT. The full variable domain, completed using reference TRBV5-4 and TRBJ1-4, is ETGVTQSPTHLIKTRGQQVTLRCSSQSGHNTVSWYQQALGQGPQFIFQYYREEENGRGNFPPRFSGLQFPNYSSELNVNALELDDSALYLCASSLAGTTNEKLFFGSGTQLSVL.

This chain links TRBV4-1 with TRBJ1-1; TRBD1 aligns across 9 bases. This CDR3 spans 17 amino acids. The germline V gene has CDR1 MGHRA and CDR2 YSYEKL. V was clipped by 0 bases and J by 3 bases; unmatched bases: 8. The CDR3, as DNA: TGCGCCAGCAGCCAAGATAGGGGGGACAGGGTTGACACTGAAGCTTTCTTT. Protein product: CASSQDRGDRVDTEAFF.

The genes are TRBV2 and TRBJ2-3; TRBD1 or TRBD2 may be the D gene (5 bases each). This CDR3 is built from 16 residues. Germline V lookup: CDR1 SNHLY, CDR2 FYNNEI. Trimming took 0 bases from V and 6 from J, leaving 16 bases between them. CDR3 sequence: CASSEASGRPPDTQYF. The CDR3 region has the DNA TGTGCCAGCAGTGAAGCATCAGGGAGACCCCCCGATACGCAGTATTTT.

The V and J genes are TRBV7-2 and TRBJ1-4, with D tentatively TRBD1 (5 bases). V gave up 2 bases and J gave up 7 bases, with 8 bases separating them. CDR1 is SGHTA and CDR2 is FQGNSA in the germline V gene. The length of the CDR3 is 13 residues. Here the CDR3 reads CASSLSGGEKLFF. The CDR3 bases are TGTGCCAGCAGCTTATCCGGGGGTGAAAAACTGTTTTTT.

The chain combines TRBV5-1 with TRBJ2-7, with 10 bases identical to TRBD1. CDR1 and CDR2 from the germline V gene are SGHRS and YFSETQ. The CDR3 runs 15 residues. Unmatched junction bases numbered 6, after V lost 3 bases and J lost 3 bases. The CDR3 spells CASSWPGTGDYEQYF. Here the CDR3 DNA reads TGCGCCAGCAGCTGGCCCGGGACAGGGGACTACGAGCAGTACTTC.

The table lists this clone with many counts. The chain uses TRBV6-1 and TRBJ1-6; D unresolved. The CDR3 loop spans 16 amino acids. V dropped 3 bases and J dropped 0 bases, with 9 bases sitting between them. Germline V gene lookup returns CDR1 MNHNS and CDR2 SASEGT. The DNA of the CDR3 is TGTGCCAGCAGTGAGGGTCGGGTCTCCTATAATTCACCCCTCCACTTT. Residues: CASSEGRVSYNSPLHF.

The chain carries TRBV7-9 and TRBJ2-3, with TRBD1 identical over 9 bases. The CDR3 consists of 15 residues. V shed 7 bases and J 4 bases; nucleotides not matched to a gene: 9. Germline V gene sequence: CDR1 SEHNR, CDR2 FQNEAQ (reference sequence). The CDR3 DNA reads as TGTGCCAGCAACCCGGGACAGGGTTTCCCAGATACGCAGTATTTT. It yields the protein CASNPGQGFPDTQYF.

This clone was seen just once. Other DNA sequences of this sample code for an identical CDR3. The CDR3 reads CASSSRGRRLQETQYF. The CDR3 DNA follows: TGTGCCAGCAGCTCACGTGGCAGGCGACTCCAAGAGACCCAGTACTTC. The chain combines TRBV7-2 with TRBJ2-5; D not certain. The V end lost 4 bases, the J end lost 1 base, and 16 bases lay between the germline ends. Per germline, CDR1 SGHTA and CDR2 FQGNSA. The CDR3 runs 16 residues.

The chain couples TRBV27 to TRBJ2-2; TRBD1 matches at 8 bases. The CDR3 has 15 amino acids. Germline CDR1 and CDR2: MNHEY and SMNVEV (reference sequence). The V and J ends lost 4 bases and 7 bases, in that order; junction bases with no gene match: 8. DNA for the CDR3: TGTGCCAGCAGTTCAACCGGGACAGGAGTCGGGGAGCTGTTTTTT. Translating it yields CASSSTGTGVGELFF.